Presented here are 32 T cell receptor beta chains from one specimen sequenced in a study of long-term antiretroviral therapy in people with HIV. Researchers ran immunoSEQ v3.0 at survey level. Measured with immunoSEQ multiplex PCR; TCRdb has only the in-frame clones, and not every one. The repertoire holds some 28,000 clones, with 80% as singletons. The sequenced sample was unsorted PBMCs, obtained 0.3 years after starting antiretroviral therapy. The receptors were sampled from a man between 35 and 55 years old with HIV.

The chain is built from TRBV5-1 and TRBJ1-4, with D tentatively TRBD1 (6 bases). The V end was cut by 7 bases, the J end by 0 bases, with 22 bases between. Looked up from germline, CDR1 is SGHRS and CDR2 is YFSETQ. The CDR3 consists of 18 residues. This CDR3 reads CASPWGRGPLTTNEKLFF. CDR3 nucleotide sequence: TGCGCCAGCCCCTGGGGCAGGGGCCCCCTGACAACTAATGAAAAACTGTTTTTT. Combining the CDR3 with reference TRBV5-1 and TRBJ1-4 gives the whole variable domain KAGVTQTPRYLIKTRGQQVTLSCSPISGHRSVSWYQQTPGQGLQFLFEYFSETQRNKGNFPGRFSGRQFSNSRSEMNVSTLELGDSALYLCASPWGRGPLTTNEKLFFGSGTQLSVL.

V usage is TRBV27 and J usage is TRBJ1-2; D remains ambiguous. Trimming shortened V by 6 bases and J by 10 bases, and 12 bases separated the two germline ends. The CDR3 is 11 residues long. Germline values: CDR1 MNHEY, CDR2 SMNVEV (reference sequence). The DNA of the CDR3 is TGTGCCAGCAGATCTCTGCATTTCTACACCTTC. Its translation: CASRSLHFYTF.

The chain uses TRBV20-1 and TRBJ1-2, with a possible D match to TRBD1 (6 bases). This CDR3 is built from 11 residues. Germline values: CDR1 DFQATT, CDR2 SNEGSKA (reference sequence). Trimming shortened V by 8 bases and J by 2 bases, and 9 bases separated the two germline ends. The CDR3 is CSLQGNYGYTF. The CDR3 DNA is TGCAGTCTACAGGGCAACTATGGCTACACCTTC.

V is TRBV27 and J is TRBJ1-2; a possible D gene is TRBD1 (5 bases). Trimming shortened V by 5 bases and J by 2 bases, and 9 bases separated the two germline ends. Germline V gene lookup returns CDR1 MNHEY and CDR2 SMNVEV (reference sequence). The CDR3 spans 13 residues. CDR3 protein: CASSDGTNYGYTF. In DNA form, the CDR3 reads TGTGCCAGCAGTGACGGGACGAACTATGGCTACACCTTC.

As DNA, the CDR3 is TGTGCCAGCAGCTTAGGGGGATCAACTAATGAAAAACTGTTTTTT. It encodes CASSLGGSTNEKLFF. This chain links TRBV7-2 with TRBJ1-4; no definite D call. The CDR3 has 15 residues. Germline V CDR1 and CDR2: SGHTA, FQGNSA. Trimming took 1 base from V and 0 from J, leaving 6 bases between them.

The chain carries TRBV5-6 and TRBJ2-3; D remains unclear. With 3 bases removed from V and 3 bases from J, the gap between germline ends came to 8 bases. CDR3 length equals 13 residues. Germline V gives CDR1 SGHDT, CDR2 YYEEEE. The CDR3 spells CASSSRRTDTQYF. CDR3 coding DNA: TGTGCCAGCAGCTCAAGGCGGACAGATACGCAGTATTTT.

The rearrangement joins TRBV7-9 to TRBJ1-3; 10 bases map to TRBD1. With V trimmed by 3 bases and J by 8 bases, 16 bases remained unmatched. This CDR3 region has 18 residues. Germline V lookup: CDR1 SEHNR, CDR2 FQNEAQ (reference sequence). DNA of the CDR3: TGTGCCAGCAGCTTCCCCGGGACAGGGGCCCCTCTGGACCACACCATATATTTT. Amino acid sequence: CASSFPGTGAPLDHTIYF.

The chain employs TRBV27 and TRBJ2-1; perhaps D is TRBD1 or TRBD2 (5 bases each). Deletions cut 5 bases from V and 8 bases from J, with 19 bases between. CDR3 size: 15 residues. Germline CDR1 reads MNHEY; CDR2 reads SMNVEV (reference sequence). CDR3 sequence: CASSPRGAGLHEQFF. The CDR3 nucleotides are TGTGCCAGCAGTCCCCGTGGGGCGGGTCTACATGAGCAGTTCTTC.

The genes are TRBV27 and TRBJ1-1, with 8 bases lining up with TRBD1. The CDR3 extends over 15 amino acids. Germline CDR1 is MNHEY and CDR2 is SMNVEV (reference sequence). V was pared by 5 bases and J by 3 bases, with 8 bases of the junction left unmatched. The CDR3 here is CASSRGQVKYTEAFF. CDR3 nucleotide sequence: TGTGCCAGCAGTCGGGGACAGGTCAAGTACACTGAAGCTTTCTTT.

A single count supports this clone. This sequence joins TRBV7-8 and TRBJ1-1; possible D gene TRBD1, 5 bases. Germline CDR1 SGHVS, CDR2 FQNEAQ. CDR3 length equals 15 residues. The V end lost 2 bases, the J end lost 0 bases, and 10 bases lay between the germline ends. The CDR3 DNA sequence: TGTGCCAGCAGCTTAAAGCGACAGCTGAACACTGAAGCTTTCTTT. This gives the protein CASSLKRQLNTEAFF.

This sequence joins TRBV9 and TRBJ2-3; D remains ambiguous. The CDR3 is 13 amino acids. Between the trimmed V and J ends, which lost 1 base and 6 bases, there was a span of 9 bases. The germline V gene encodes CDR1 SGDLS and CDR2 YYNGEE. CDR3 nucleotides: TGTGCCAGCAGCGTATCAACCTTGGATACGCAGTATTTT. This sequence encodes CASSVSTLDTQYF.

The CDR3 DNA sequence: TGTGCCAGCAGTTGGAGACAGTCCTGGGAGACCCAGTACTTC. Protein sequence: CASSWRQSWETQYF. The rearrangement uses TRBV27 and TRBJ2-5, with TRBD1 as a possible D gene (5 bases). CDR1 is MNHEY and CDR2 is SMNVEV in the germline V gene (reference sequence). The CDR3 contains 14 residues. V lost 4 bases and J 5 bases, leaving 14 bases between the germline ends.

This sequence joins TRBV7-9 and TRBJ2-4, with 7 bases aligning to TRBD1. Germline V gives CDR1 SEHNR, CDR2 FQNEAQ (reference sequence). This CDR3 is built from 15 residues. V was clipped by 5 bases and J by 4 bases; unmatched bases: 8. The CDR3 protein is CASSQTQGVKNIQYF. The DNA of the CDR3 is TGTGCCAGCAGCCAGACCCAGGGGGTAAAAAACATTCAGTACTTC.

The chain's CDR3 is CASSPASLDNEQFF. CDR3 DNA sequence: TGTGCCAGCAGTCCCGCCTCGTTAGACAATGAGCAGTTCTTC. The rearrangement uses TRBV6-5 and TRBJ2-1; D uncertain. V lost 5 bases and J 5 bases, leaving 13 bases between the germline ends. The germline CDR1 and CDR2 sequences are MNHEY and SVGAGI. This CDR3 region has 14 residues.

Here the CDR3 reads CASSSPGPNYEQYF. The CDR3 DNA follows: TGTGCCAGCAGTTCTCCGGGACCTAACTACGAGCAGTACTTC. The rearrangement uses TRBV5-4 and TRBJ2-7, with D possibly called TRBD1 or TRBD2 (5 bases each). This CDR3 spans 14 amino acids. CDR1 is SGHNT and CDR2 is YYREEE in the germline V gene (reference sequence). Trimming took off 5 bases at V and 3 bases at J, with 15 bases between the two ends.

The gene calls are TRBV18 and TRBJ2-7; 9 bases map to TRBD2. The junction had 6 bases not matched to a gene; V was cut back by 0 bases and J by 3 bases. This CDR3 spans 16 amino acids. Per the germline V gene, CDR1 is KGHSH and CDR2 is LQKENI. CDR3 nucleotide sequence: TGTGCCAGCTCACCACCCTTAGCGGGAGCGGACTACGAGCAGTACTTC. It specifies CASSPPLAGADYEQYF.

This chain joins TRBV5-1 and TRBJ2-5; the D is unclear. Per germline, CDR1 SGHRS and CDR2 YFSETQ. Trimming removed 3 bases at V and 2 bases at J, with 8 bases between. This CDR3 region has 13 residues. CDR3 nucleotides: TGCGCCAGCAGCTCGGACCCTCAAGAGACCCAGTACTTC. Translated, it gives CASSSDPQETQYF.

J is TRBJ2-7 and V is TRBV6-1, with D possibly being TRBD1 (6 bases). V gave up 10 bases and J gave up 5 bases, with 18 bases separating them. The CDR3 contains 13 residues. The germline V gene encodes CDR1 MNHNS and CDR2 SASEGT. CDR3 region: CAIYRENFHEQYF. CDR3 DNA: TGTGCCATATACAGGGAGAATTTCCACGAGCAGTACTTC.

The chain has TRBV5-1 and TRBJ2-7; TRBD2 matches at 10 bases. CDR1 SGHRS and CDR2 YFSETQ come from the germline V gene. The CDR3 loop spans 12 amino acids. After removal of 4 bases from V and 13 bases from J, the junction contained 8 bases not matched to a gene. CDR3: CASSDTSGIPYF. CDR3 in DNA: TGCGCCAGCAGCGACACTAGCGGGATACCTTACTTC.

The chain has TRBV25-1 and TRBJ2-7; possibly TRBD1 or TRBD2 for D (5 bases each). The CDR3 is 15 residues long. V dropped 1 base and J dropped 4 bases, with 14 bases sitting between them. CDR1 MGHDK and CDR2 SYGVNS come from the germline V gene. The CDR3 sequence is CASSESKTRGYEQYF. The CDR3 bases are TGTGCCAGCAGTGAATCAAAGACGAGGGGTTACGAGCAGTACTTC.

The chain uses TRBV9 and TRBJ2-5, with 8 bases fitting TRBD1. V gave up 4 bases and J gave up 5 bases; unmatched junction bases: 7. The CDR3 is 14 amino acids. Germline V gene sequence: CDR1 SGDLS, CDR2 YYNGEE. The CDR3, as DNA: TGTGCCAGCAGCCCGGGACAGGTCCGGGAGACCCAGTACTTC. Its protein product is CASSPGQVRETQYF.

The CDR3 here is CASSHRGANEKLFF. The CDR3 DNA sequence: TGCGCCAGCAGCCACAGGGGGGCTAATGAAAAACTGTTTTTT. V gene TRBV4-3 combines with J gene TRBJ1-4; 7 positions agree with TRBD1. With 3 bases clipped from V and 3 bases from J, the junction kept 1 base outside the gene matches. From germline, CDR1 is LGHNA and CDR2 YSLEER. This CDR3 comprises 14 residues.

This clone was detected only a few times. The chain couples TRBV27 to TRBJ2-1; D is uncertain. The CDR3 length is 14 residues. Trimming removed 3 bases at V and 6 bases at J, with 12 bases between. Germline assignment: CDR1 MNHEY and CDR2 SMNVEV (reference sequence). In nucleotides, the CDR3 is TGTGCCAGCAGTTTCTTCGGACCAACCAATGAGCAGTTCTTC. Translated, it gives CASSFFGPTNEQFF.

This clone appeared once. The chain joins TRBV4-3 to TRBJ2-1; D is tentatively TRBD1 or TRBD2 (5 bases each). With 0 bases removed from V and 8 bases from J, the gap between germline ends came to 17 bases. This CDR3 has 16 residues. Germline values: CDR1 LGHNA, CDR2 YSLEER. The CDR3 DNA reads as TGCGCCAGCAGCCAAGAGTGGGGGAATCTGTGGTATGAGCAGTTCTTC. Amino acids: CASSQEWGNLWYEQFF.

The V call is TRBV28, the J call TRBJ1-1, with TRBD1 as a possible D gene (6 bases). The CDR3 has 13 amino acids. CDR1 and CDR2 (germline): MDHEN, SYDVKM. The V end lost 3 bases, the J end lost 6 bases, and 11 bases lay between the germline ends. CDR3 bases: TGTGCCAGCAGTTTTCCACAGGGATCTGAAGCTTTCTTT. Translating gives CASSFPQGSEAFF.

The chain couples TRBV12-5 to TRBJ1-5; TRBD1 agrees at 7 bases. Germline values: CDR1 LGHNT, CDR2 FRNRAP. Trimming cost V 2 bases and J 0 bases; bases outside gene matches: 7. This CDR3 contains 17 residues. The CDR3 here is CASGLPDRVSSNQPQHF. CDR3 nucleotide sequence: TGTGCTAGTGGTTTGCCAGACAGGGTGAGTAGCAATCAGCCCCAGCATTTT.

This chain links TRBV25-1 with TRBJ2-5, with D perhaps matching TRBD2 (5 bases). The CDR3 spans 13 residues. V shed 2 bases and J shed 7 bases, with 11 bases lying between them. Germline CDR1 reads MGHDK; CDR2 reads SYGVNS. This CDR3 reads CASSESGLGTQYF. The CDR3 bases are TGTGCCAGCAGTGAAAGCGGTTTAGGGACCCAGTACTTC.

V usage is TRBV6-4 and J usage is TRBJ1-1; D is unresolved. With 4 bases removed from V and 1 base from J, the gap between germline ends came to 7 bases. The CDR3 runs 13 residues. Germline CDR1 MRHNA, CDR2 SNTAGT. Here the CDR3 reads CASSAETNTEAFF. In DNA form, the CDR3 reads TGTGCCAGCAGTGCCGAAACGAACACTGAAGCTTTCTTT.

This clone was picked up a small number of times. The chain has TRBV28 and TRBJ1-5; D is ambiguous. Germline CDR1 is MDHEN and CDR2 is SYDVKM. The V end lost 3 bases, the J end lost 3 bases, and 12 bases lay between the germline ends. There are 15 residues in the CDR3. In nucleotides, the CDR3 is TGTGCCAGCAGTTTGGGTCGGACCCTCAATCAGCCCCAGCATTTT. The encoded protein is CASSLGRTLNQPQHF. Looking up the rest from reference TRBV28 and TRBJ1-5 gives the full variable domain: DVKVTQSSRYLVKRTGEKVFLECVQDMDHENMFWYRQDPGLGLRLIYFSYDVKMKEKGDIPEGYSVSREKKERFSLILESASTNQTSMYLCASSLGRTLNQPQHFGDGTRLSIL.

This chain connects TRBV30 to TRBJ2-5, with 12 bases lining up with TRBD2. Per the germline V gene, CDR1 is GTSNPN and CDR2 is SVGIG (reference sequence). This CDR3 contains 15 residues. V lost 0 bases and J lost 1; bases outside the gene matches: 0. CDR3 loop: CAWSVLAGGQETQYF. The CDR3 nucleotides are TGTGCCTGGAGTGTACTAGCGGGGGGCCAAGAGACCCAGTACTTC.

V usage is TRBV21-1 and J usage is TRBJ2-4; TRBD2 reflects the table's D call only, with no check against the DNA. TRBV21-1 is a listed pseudogene. The CDR3 runs to 18 residues. The CDR3 is CASNSLAGAGWTKNIQYF. CDR3 coding DNA: TGTGCCAGCAACTCACTAGCGGGAGCGGGGTGGACCAAAAACATTCAGTACTTC.

J is TRBJ1-3 and V is TRBV4-3; no clear D. Trimming removed 0 bases from V and 0 bases from J, with 9 bases in between. The CDR3 sequence is 16 residues long. Germline V gene lookup returns CDR1 LGHNA and CDR2 YSLEER. CDR3 coding DNA: TGCGCCAGCAGCCAAGATGGTCCGAGCTCTGGAAACACCATATATTTT. Residues: CASSQDGPSSGNTIYF.